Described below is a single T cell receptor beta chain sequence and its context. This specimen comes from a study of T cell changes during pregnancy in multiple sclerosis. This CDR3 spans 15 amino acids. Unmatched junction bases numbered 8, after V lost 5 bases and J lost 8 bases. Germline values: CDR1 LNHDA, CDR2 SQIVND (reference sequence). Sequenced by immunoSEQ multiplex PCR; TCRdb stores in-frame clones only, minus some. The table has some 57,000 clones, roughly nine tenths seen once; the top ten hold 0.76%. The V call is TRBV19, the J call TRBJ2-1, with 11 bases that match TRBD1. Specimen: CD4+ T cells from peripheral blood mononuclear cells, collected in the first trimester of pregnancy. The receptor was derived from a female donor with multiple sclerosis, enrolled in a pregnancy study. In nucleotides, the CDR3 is TGTGCCAGTAGTGAGTGGTGGACAGGGGGCGATGAGCAGTTCTTC. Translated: CASSEWWTGGDEQFF. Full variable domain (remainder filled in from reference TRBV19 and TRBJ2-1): DGGITQSPKYLFRKEGQNVTLSCEQNLNHDAMYWYRQDPGQGLRLIYYSQIVNDFQKGDIAEGYSVSREKKESFPLTVTSAQKNPTAFYLCASSEWWTGGDEQFFGPGTRLTVL.